This TCR beta chain comes out of a study of cytomegalovirus exposure and HLA in healthy donors. The CDR3 loop spans 14 amino acids. The germline V gene has CDR1 MNHNS and CDR2 SASEGT. Losses at the gene ends were 2 bases for V and 4 bases for J; bases not matched to a gene: 4. The PCR had 60 Vbeta and 13 Jbeta primers. Repertoires were generated with immunoSEQ multiplex PCR, while TCRdb's copy carries only in-frame clones and drops some. The data contain about 250,000 clones, about 93% of them seen just once; the ten biggest clones take up around 1.7%. The sequenced sample was PBMCs. The TCR was taken from a girl aged 2 to 9 in good health and CMV-seronegative. The chain links TRBV6-1 to TRBJ2-5, with TRBD2 identical over 7 bases. CDR3 sequence: CASSEWGGRETQYF. The CDR3 nucleotides read TGTGCCAGCAGTGAATGGGGGGGGAGAGAGACCCAGTACTTC.